This is a list of T cell receptor beta chains from one sample in a study of T cell responses to AZD1222 COVID-19 vaccine. The repertoire was sequenced with immunoSEQ multiplex PCR; TCRdb's copy has only in-frame clones and lacks some. The sample has some 86,000 clones; 75% to 85% are singletons. The sample consisted of peripheral blood, taken on day 0 of AZD1222 vaccination. These receptors were collected from an adult in good health. CDR3s include the opening cysteine and the closing phenylalanine or tryptophan. Fields, in order: D gene, clone size, J gene, V gene, CDR3 DNA, CDR3 protein. D genes are given only for firm matches. Part of the rows lack a size; the others show once, few, many or a class for expanded clones.

d_gene: TRBD1
abundance: few
j_gene: TRBJ2-7
v_gene: TRBV3-1/TRBV3-2
CDR3nt: TGTGCCAGCAGCCAGGGAGCTCTAGACCCCACCGGGACAGGTCCCTACGAGCAGTACTTC
CDR3aa: CASSQGALDPTGTGPYEQYF

d_gene: -
abundance: -
j_gene: TRBJ2-7
v_gene: TRBV20-1
CDR3nt: TGCAGTGCTAGTGATCCAGGGACACAATCCTACGAGCAGTACTTC
CDR3aa: CSASDPGTQSYEQYF

d_gene: -
abundance: once
j_gene: TRBJ2-4
v_gene: TRBV19
CDR3nt: TGTGCCAGTAAAGGCGGTAAAAAAAACATTCAGTACTTC
CDR3aa: CASKGGKKNIQYF

d_gene: -
abundance: -
j_gene: TRBJ1-5
v_gene: TRBV19
CDR3nt: TGTGCCAGTAGTATTAGCGTCCTTGGGGGCAATCAGCCCCAGCATTTT
CDR3aa: CASSISVLGGNQPQHF

d_gene: TRBD1
abundance: -
j_gene: TRBJ1-6
v_gene: TRBV5-1
CDR3nt: TGCGCCAGCAGCGAGGGACAGAACTCCTATAATTCACCCCTCCACTTT
CDR3aa: CASSEGQNSYNSPLHF

d_gene: -
abundance: -
j_gene: TRBJ2-3
v_gene: TRBV2
CDR3nt: TGTGCCAGCAGCCGGACAGAGTCGAACACAGATACGCAGTATTTT
CDR3aa: CASSRTESNTDTQYF

d_gene: TRBD2
abundance: -
j_gene: TRBJ2-3
v_gene: TRBV4-2
CDR3nt: TGTGCCAGCAGACATAGCGGGAGGGCCCCAGATACGCAGTATTTT
CDR3aa: CASRHSGRAPDTQYF

d_gene: TRBD1
abundance: -
j_gene: TRBJ2-4
v_gene: TRBV5-4
CDR3nt: TGTGCCAGCAGCTTGGCCCGACAGGGGGACAGCATTCAGTACTTC
CDR3aa: CASSLARQGDSIQYF

d_gene: -
abundance: -
j_gene: TRBJ2-5
v_gene: TRBV28
CDR3nt: TGTGCCAGCAGTACCTCGTGGAGGGGAAAGACCCAGTACTTC
CDR3aa: CASSTSWRGKTQYF

d_gene: -
abundance: -
j_gene: TRBJ1-5
v_gene: TRBV5-1
CDR3nt: TGCGCCAGCAGCTTGATGCCGAATCAGCCCCAGCATTTT
CDR3aa: CASSLMPNQPQHF

d_gene: -
abundance: -
j_gene: TRBJ2-3
v_gene: TRBV5-1
CDR3nt: TGCGCCAGCAGCCTGGACCAAGCGGGCACAGATACGCAGTATTTT
CDR3aa: CASSLDQAGTDTQYF

d_gene: -
abundance: -
j_gene: TRBJ2-3
v_gene: TRBV5-1
CDR3nt: TGCGCCAGCAGCTTCGAGCGGGCCACAGATACGCAGTATTTT
CDR3aa: CASSFERATDTQYF

d_gene: TRBD1
abundance: -
j_gene: TRBJ1-2
v_gene: TRBV2
CDR3nt: TGTGCCAGCAGTTCGGGACAGGGATTAAAGGGTGGCTACACCTTC
CDR3aa: CASSSGQGLKGGYTF

d_gene: -
abundance: -
j_gene: TRBJ2-1
v_gene: TRBV5-5
CDR3nt: TGTGCCAGCAGCTTGTCTAGTGGCGGGTACAATGAGCAGTTCTTC
CDR3aa: CASSLSSGGYNEQFF

d_gene: TRBD1
abundance: -
j_gene: TRBJ1-4
v_gene: TRBV2
CDR3nt: TGTGCCAGCGAAAGGGGGCGGGCTAATGAAAAACTGTTTTTT
CDR3aa: CASERGRANEKLFF

d_gene: -
abundance: -
j_gene: TRBJ1-6
v_gene: TRBV4-2
CDR3nt: TGTGCCAGCAGCCAAGAGTGGACAGCAAATTCACCCCTCCACTTT
CDR3aa: CASSQEWTANSPLHF

d_gene: TRBD1
abundance: -
j_gene: TRBJ2-5
v_gene: TRBV4-1
CDR3nt: TGCGCCAGCAGCCCCAGAGGACAGGCGGATTACCAAGAGACCCAGTACTTC
CDR3aa: CASSPRGQADYQETQYF

d_gene: TRBD2
abundance: -
j_gene: TRBJ2-7
v_gene: TRBV5-4
CDR3nt: TGTGCCAGCAGCCCCGGCGGGAGAGACGAGCAGTACTTC
CDR3aa: CASSPGGRDEQYF

d_gene: -
abundance: once
j_gene: TRBJ1-2
v_gene: TRBV18
CDR3nt: TGTGCCAGCTCACCCGGGCCCGGCGTACTCATATATGGCTACACCTTC
CDR3aa: CASSPGPGVLIYGYTF

d_gene: TRBD2
abundance: -
j_gene: TRBJ2-1
v_gene: TRBV7-8
CDR3nt: TGTGCCAGCAGCCTCACGCTGGGAGGGATTAACAATGAGCAGTTCTTC
CDR3aa: CASSLTLGGINNEQFF

d_gene: -
abundance: -
j_gene: TRBJ1-3
v_gene: TRBV28
CDR3nt: TGTGCCAGCAGTTTCGTAGGTTTTGGAAACACCATATATTTT
CDR3aa: CASSFVGFGNTIYF

d_gene: -
abundance: -
j_gene: TRBJ2-3
v_gene: TRBV25-1
CDR3nt: TGTGCCAGCAGTACCAGCGTGGGAGTCGGTAATACGCAGTATTTT
CDR3aa: CASSTSVGVGNTQYF

d_gene: -
abundance: -
j_gene: TRBJ1-1
v_gene: TRBV18
CDR3nt: TGTGCCAGCTCACCGAACGCACAGGGAGGGACTGAAGCTTTCTTT
CDR3aa: CASSPNAQGGTEAFF

d_gene: -
abundance: few
j_gene: TRBJ1-6
v_gene: TRBV6-1
CDR3nt: TGTGCCAGCAGTTCGGGGGTTTATTCACCCCTCCACTTT
CDR3aa: CASSSGVYSPLHF

d_gene: -
abundance: -
j_gene: TRBJ1-1
v_gene: TRBV7-8
CDR3nt: TGTGCCAGCAGCTTAGTGGGCACGGGGGTCGGAGCTTTCTTT
CDR3aa: CASSLVGTGVGAFF

d_gene: -
abundance: -
j_gene: TRBJ1-5
v_gene: TRBV7-9
CDR3nt: TGTGCCAGCAGCCGGGGGGATGGGAAACAGCCCCAGCATTTT
CDR3aa: CASSRGDGKQPQHF

d_gene: -
abundance: once
j_gene: TRBJ2-5
v_gene: TRBV20-1
CDR3nt: TGCAGTGCTAGTCTCTTCGGGGGCGTAGAGACCCAGTACTTC
CDR3aa: CSASLFGGVETQYF

d_gene: -
abundance: -
j_gene: TRBJ1-6
v_gene: TRBV3-1/TRBV3-2
CDR3nt: TGTGCCAGCAGCCAAGTCCGGGGGGCAGGGCTCAATTCACCCCTCCACTTT
CDR3aa: CASSQVRGAGLNSPLHF

d_gene: TRBD1
abundance: -
j_gene: TRBJ2-7
v_gene: TRBV5-4
CDR3nt: TGTGCCAGCAGTTACGGACAGGGGGACTACGAGCAGTACTTC
CDR3aa: CASSYGQGDYEQYF

d_gene: -
abundance: -
j_gene: TRBJ2-7
v_gene: TRBV10-1
CDR3nt: TGCGCCAGCAGTGAGTCATCGGACAGAGGCTACGAGCAGTACTTC
CDR3aa: CASSESSDRGYEQYF

d_gene: TRBD1
abundance: -
j_gene: TRBJ2-1
v_gene: TRBV2
CDR3nt: TGTGCCAGCCAGGGGACAGGGAATGAGCAGTTCTTC
CDR3aa: CASQGTGNEQFF

d_gene: TRBD2
abundance: -
j_gene: TRBJ2-1
v_gene: TRBV29-1
CDR3nt: TGCAGCGTTGATTTAGCGGGGGCGTCCTACAATGAGCAGTTCTTC
CDR3aa: CSVDLAGASYNEQFF

d_gene: -
abundance: -
j_gene: TRBJ2-3
v_gene: TRBV29-1
CDR3nt: TGCAGCGTTGAGACCGGAGATACGCAGTATTTT
CDR3aa: CSVETGDTQYF

d_gene: -
abundance: -
j_gene: TRBJ1-4
v_gene: TRBV7-9
CDR3nt: TGTGCCAGCACCTCCTCGGTGTACGAAAAACTGTTTTTT
CDR3aa: CASTSSVYEKLFF

d_gene: TRBD1
abundance: -
j_gene: TRBJ1-1
v_gene: TRBV2
CDR3nt: TGTGCCAGCGGACAGGGTTTGAACACTGAAGCTTTCTTT
CDR3aa: CASGQGLNTEAFF

d_gene: -
abundance: -
j_gene: TRBJ1-1
v_gene: TRBV19
CDR3nt: TGTGCCACCAGAGGGGTGGACGGTCAAGAAGCTTTCTTT
CDR3aa: CATRGVDGQEAFF

d_gene: -
abundance: -
j_gene: TRBJ1-5
v_gene: TRBV24-1
CDR3nt: TGTGGACCAGGTCATCAGCCCCAGCATTTT
CDR3aa: CGPGHQPQHF

d_gene: TRBD2
abundance: -
j_gene: TRBJ2-1
v_gene: TRBV15
CDR3nt: TGTGCCACCAGCAGCTTCAGCGGGGGGAGTGAGCAGTTCTTC
CDR3aa: CATSSFSGGSEQFF

d_gene: -
abundance: -
j_gene: TRBJ2-7
v_gene: TRBV30
CDR3nt: TGTGCCAGTGGGACGGACTCCTACGAGCAGTACTTC
CDR3aa: CASGTDSYEQYF

d_gene: -
abundance: -
j_gene: TRBJ2-5
v_gene: TRBV5-1
CDR3nt: TGCGCCAGCAGGGGCGGGCAGATTTCTGGGGGAGCAGAGACCCAGTACTTC
CDR3aa: CASRGGQISGGAETQYF

d_gene: -
abundance: -
j_gene: TRBJ2-1
v_gene: TRBV7-9
CDR3nt: TGTGCCAGCAGGCCGAACCTAGAAGGGTTATCCCATGAGCAGTTCTTC
CDR3aa: CASRPNLEGLSHEQFF

d_gene: -
abundance: -
j_gene: TRBJ1-1
v_gene: TRBV30
CDR3nt: TGTGCCTGGAGCGCCGAACTGAACACTGAAGCTTTCTTT
CDR3aa: CAWSAELNTEAFF

d_gene: TRBD1
abundance: -
j_gene: TRBJ1-1
v_gene: TRBV5-4
CDR3nt: TGTGCCAGCAGCCCGACAGGGACCACTGAAGCTTTCTTT
CDR3aa: CASSPTGTTEAFF

d_gene: -
abundance: -
j_gene: TRBJ1-1
v_gene: TRBV29-1
CDR3nt: TGCAGCGTTGGTAGGGGGACGAACACTGAAGCTTTCTTT
CDR3aa: CSVGRGTNTEAFF

d_gene: -
abundance: -
j_gene: TRBJ2-3
v_gene: TRBV5-1
CDR3nt: TGCGCCAGCAGCTTGGAAGACAGTGACTCAGATACGCAGTATTTT
CDR3aa: CASSLEDSDSDTQYF

d_gene: -
abundance: once
j_gene: TRBJ2-5
v_gene: TRBV3-1/TRBV3-2
CDR3nt: TGTGCCAGCACCCCAGGGCGCCAAGAGACCCAGTACTTC
CDR3aa: CASTPGRQETQYF

d_gene: -
abundance: -
j_gene: TRBJ1-1
v_gene: TRBV6-1
CDR3nt: TGTGCCAGCAGTGAAGCGGATGACAGCCCGGACACTGAAGCTTTCTTT
CDR3aa: CASSEADDSPDTEAFF

d_gene: TRBD1
abundance: -
j_gene: TRBJ1-4
v_gene: TRBV7-3
CDR3nt: TGTGCCAGCAGCATAAGACAGGGGCGAGGTGAAAAACTGTTTTTT
CDR3aa: CASSIRQGRGEKLFF

d_gene: TRBD2
abundance: -
j_gene: TRBJ2-5
v_gene: TRBV3-1/TRBV3-2
CDR3nt: TGTGCCAGCAGCCGCGGGGGGGGCGGAGAGACCCAGTACTTC
CDR3aa: CASSRGGGGETQYF